A single sample gave rise to the 9 T cell receptor beta chains below, sequenced in a study of cytomegalovirus exposure and HLA in healthy donors. Sequenced by immunoSEQ multiplex PCR; TCRdb stores in-frame clones only, minus some. The sample shows about 240,000 clones, approximately 87% of them seen only once. Sequencing was done on a sample of PBMCs. All receptors come from a man between 18 and 35 years old in good health and CMV-seronegative.

The rearrangement joins TRBV6-1 to TRBJ2-7; D not resolved. This CDR3 is 12 amino acids long. Trimming removed 0 bases from V and 7 bases from J, with 7 bases in between. Per germline, CDR1 MNHNS and CDR2 SASEGT. The CDR3 nucleotides read TGTGCCAGCAGTGAAGCGTTCAGGGAGCAGTACTTC. Protein product: CASSEAFREQYF.

In regard to this clone: Other DNA sequences of this sample code for an identical CDR3. The CDR3 is CSAAGSSGNTIYF. The CDR3 nucleotides read TGCAGCGCCGCAGGGTCCTCTGGAAACACCATATATTTT. This chain uses TRBV29-1 with TRBJ1-3; possibly TRBD1 for D (5 bases). The V and J ends lost 7 bases and 0 bases respectively, with 10 bases between them. The germline V gene has CDR1 SQVTM and CDR2 ANQGSEA. The CDR3 runs 13 residues.

The V and J genes are TRBV5-1 and TRBJ1-1; D might be TRBD1 (6 bases). The CDR3 sequence is 13 residues long. Trimming left V 2 bases short and J 7 bases short, with 12 bases between. CDR1 and CDR2 from the germline V gene are SGHRS and YFSETQ. The CDR3 DNA is TGCGCCAGCAGCTTCGCACAGGGAAGTGAAGCTTTCTTT. Its protein product is CASSFAQGSEAFF.

This rearrangement joins TRBV6-4 to TRBJ2-3, with TRBD2 matching over 9 bases. Looked up from germline, CDR1 is MRHNA and CDR2 is SNTAGT. With 0 bases clipped from V and 1 base from J, the junction kept 8 bases outside the gene matches. This CDR3 comprises 18 residues. CDR3 sequence reads: CASSDSAGGPSGTDTQYF. The CDR3 coding sequence is TGTGCCAGCAGTGACTCGGCGGGAGGGCCCTCGGGCACAGATACGCAGTATTTT.

This clone is a singleton in its sample. The chain is built from TRBV27 and TRBJ1-6; the D gene is possibly TRBD1 (5 bases). In germline, CDR1 is MNHEY, CDR2 SMNVEV (reference sequence). V was cut by 2 bases and J by 6 bases, with 11 bases left in between. The CDR3 extends over 15 amino acids. The CDR3 region is CASSLLGQGNSPLHF. In nucleotides, the CDR3 is TGTGCCAGCAGTTTACTCGGGCAGGGTAATTCACCCCTCCACTTT.

V and J are TRBV5-5 and TRBJ2-3; no clear D gene. V was trimmed by 4 bases and J by 3 bases, leaving 6 bases between them. CDR3 size: 12 residues. Germline V gene lookup returns CDR1 SGHKS and CDR2 YYEKEE (reference sequence). CDR3 protein: CASSLLTDTQYF. The CDR3, as DNA: TGTGCCAGCAGCCTGTTAACAGATACGCAGTATTTT.

The chain couples TRBV28 to TRBJ2-1, with 9 bases matching TRBD2. This CDR3 has 14 amino acids. Germline V CDR1 and CDR2: MDHEN, SYDVKM. The V segment lost 5 bases and the J segment 8 bases; nucleotides outside the gene matches: 7. Written as DNA, the CDR3 is TGTGCCAGCAGTCTAATAGCGGGGGCCCATGAGCAGTTCTTC. Translation: CASSLIAGAHEQFF.

This rearrangement joins TRBV10-3 to TRBJ2-3, with 8 positions matching TRBD2. J lost 4 bases, V lost 7 bases, and 13 bases had no gene match. Germline lookup yields CDR1 ENHRY and CDR2 SYGVKD. CDR3 length: 16 amino acids. The CDR3 coding sequence is TGTGCCATCATGGCTAGGACAGCGGGAGTCTCAGATACGCAGTATTTT. Encoded protein: CAIMARTAGVSDTQYF.

This clone was recorded a few times. The chain employs TRBV5-4 and TRBJ1-5, with a possible D match to TRBD1 (6 bases). V was pared by 4 bases and J by 5 bases, with 10 bases between. The CDR3 extends over 13 amino acids. Germline CDR1 reads SGHNT; CDR2 reads YYREEE (reference sequence). As DNA, the CDR3 is TGTGCCAGCAGCCAACAGGGCTATCAGCCCCAGCATTTT. It codes for CASSQQGYQPQHF.